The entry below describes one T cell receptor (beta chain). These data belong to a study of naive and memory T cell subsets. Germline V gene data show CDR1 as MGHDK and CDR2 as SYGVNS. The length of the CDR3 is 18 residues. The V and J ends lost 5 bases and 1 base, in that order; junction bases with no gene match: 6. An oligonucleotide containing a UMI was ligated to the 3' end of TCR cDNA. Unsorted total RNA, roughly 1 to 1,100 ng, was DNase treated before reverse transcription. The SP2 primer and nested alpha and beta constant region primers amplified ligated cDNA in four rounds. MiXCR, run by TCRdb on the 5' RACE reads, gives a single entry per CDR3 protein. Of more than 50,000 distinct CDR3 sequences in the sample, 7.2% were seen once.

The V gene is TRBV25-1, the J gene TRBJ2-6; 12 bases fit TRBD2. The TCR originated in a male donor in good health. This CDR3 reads CASSSTSGRRSGANVLTF. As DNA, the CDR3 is TGTGCCAGCAGTTCAACTAGCGGGAGGCGATCTGGGGCCAACGTCCTGACTTTC.